A selection of T cell receptor beta chains follows, all from one sample in a study of shared clonotypes between healthy human individuals. Data came from immunoSEQ multiplex PCR; TCRdb stores just in-frame clones and leaves some out. The repertoire holds 450,000 to 700,000 clones, with 95% to 96% as singletons. The specimen was naive CD8+ T cells sorted from blood. These receptors all come from a woman in her twenties or thirties in good health. Each CDR3 is given with its conserved first and last residue. D genes are given only for firm matches. Clone sizes are given selectively: once, few, many, or a class where the clone is expanded.

. . TRBJ2-7 TRBV27 CASTSRSSYEQYF TGTGCCAGCACTTCGAGGAGCTCCTACGAGCAGTACTTC
. . TRBJ2-5 TRBV5-1 CASSLAQVQQETQYF TGCGCCAGCAGCTTGGCGCAGGTACAACAGGAGACCCAGTACTTC
. . TRBJ2-1 TRBV27 CASSFGPLTGEQFF TGTGCCAGCAGTTTCGGTCCTCTGACAGGTGAGCAGTTCTTC
. . TRBJ2-1 TRBV2 CASSGRGVNEQFF TGTGCCAGCAGTGGGCGTGGGGTCAATGAGCAGTTCTTC
. . TRBJ1-1 TRBV10-2 CASSESNLIFF TGCGCCAGCAGTGAGTCGAATCTCATTTTCTTT
. TRBD2 TRBJ2-3 TRBV13 CASSWGTSGMRGDTQYF TGTGCCAGCAGCTGGGGGACTAGCGGGATGAGGGGAGATACGCAGTATTTT
once . TRBJ2-3 TRBV5-1 CASSPIDGLAGTQYF TGCGCCAGCAGCCCGATAGACGGACTCGCTGGCACGCAGTATTTT
. . TRBJ2-1 TRBV29-1 CSVNPYRSYNEQFF TGCAGCGTTAACCCCTACCGGAGTTACAATGAGCAGTTCTTC
. TRBD2 TRBJ2-7 TRBV28 CASSFSATSGPAGEQYF TGTGCCAGCAGTTTTAGCGCGACTAGCGGACCGGCTGGCGAGCAGTACTTC
. . TRBJ1-2 TRBV12-1 CASSFAWVDGYTF TGTGCCAGCAGCTTTGCTTGGGTGGATGGCTACACCTTC
. . TRBJ1-2 TRBV2 CASSAGDNYGYTF TGTGCCAGCAGTGCGGGAGATAACTATGGCTACACCTTC
. TRBD1 TRBJ2-7 TRBV2 CASSGSPGQAFYEQYF TGTGCCAGCAGTGGATCCCCCGGACAGGCATTCTACGAGCAGTACTTC
. . TRBJ1-2 TRBV6-5 CASREAGYGYTF TGTGCCAGCAGAGAAGCGGGCTATGGCTACACCTTC
. . TRBJ1-1 TRBV29-1 CSVPYRGRLNTEAFF TGCAGCGTCCCTTACAGAGGGCGCCTGAACACTGAAGCTTTCTTT
. TRBD2 TRBJ2-1 TRBV11-2 CASSRKAGGPRDEQFF TGTGCCAGCAGCCGAAAAGCGGGAGGGCCTAGGGATGAGCAGTTCTTC
. . TRBJ2-3 TRBV5-1 CASSPGVERGTDTQYF TGCGCCAGCAGCCCGGGGGTGGAGCGGGGCACAGATACGCAGTATTTT
once . TRBJ1-3 TRBV5-1 CASSLEPGFGNTIYF TGCGCCAGCAGCTTGGAACCGGGCTTTGGAAACACCATATATTTT
. . TRBJ2-3 TRBV19 CASTPGQGYTDTQYF TGTGCCAGTACCCCTGGGCAGGGCTACACAGATACGCAGTATTTT
. TRBD2 TRBJ2-5 TRBV11-2 CASSPEGTIQETQYF TGTGCCAGCAGCCCGGAGGGGACTATCCAAGAGACCCAGTACTTC
. . TRBJ1-3 TRBV9 CASSVEEGVTGNTIYF TGTGCCAGCAGCGTAGAGGAGGGAGTGACTGGAAACACCATATATTTT
. TRBD2 TRBJ2-1 TRBV5-6 CASSPGTSGYNEQFF TGTGCCAGCAGCCCCGGGACTAGCGGCTACAATGAGCAGTTCTTC
. TRBD1 TRBJ1-1 TRBV15 CATSRDQGASEAFF TGTGCCACCAGCAGAGATCAGGGGGCCAGTGAAGCTTTCTTT
. . TRBJ1-2 TRBV7-8 CASSSHMVGGETVYGYTF TGTGCCAGCAGCTCACATATGGTCGGCGGGGAAACCGTGTATGGCTACACCTTC
once TRBD1 TRBJ2-2 TRBV9 CASSMSRGPNTGELFF TGTGCCAGCAGCATGTCTAGGGGGCCGAACACCGGGGAGCTGTTTTTT
. . TRBJ2-3 TRBV9 CASSAEGQIGTDTQYF TGTGCCAGCAGCGCGGAGGGACAAATTGGCACAGATACGCAGTATTTT
. . TRBJ1-2 TRBV7-9 CASSLLGGERANYGYTF TGTGCCAGCAGCTTATTGGGAGGTGAAAGAGCTAACTATGGCTACACCTTC
. TRBD1 TRBJ2-7 TRBV27 CASSLRGQGYEQYF TGTGCCAGCAGTTTACGGGGACAGGGCTACGAGCAGTACTTC
. . TRBJ1-3 TRBV28 CASSFGADPGNTIYF TGTGCCAGCAGTTTTGGCGCGGACCCCGGAAACACCATATATTTT
. . TRBJ2-1 TRBV25-1 CASSDTVEQFF TGTGCCAGCAGTGATACGGTTGAGCAGTTCTTC
. . TRBJ2-7 TRBV19 CASSMTEAYEQYF TGTGCCAGTAGTATGACAGAGGCCTACGAGCAGTACTTC
. . TRBJ2-2 TRBV9 CASSGSTTGGELFF TGTGCCAGCAGCGGGTCTACGACAGGCGGGGAGCTGTTTTTT
. TRBD1 TRBJ1-1 TRBV28 CASSPPGGWDTEAFF TGTGCCAGCAGTCCCCCAGGGGGATGGGACACTGAAGCTTTCTTT
. TRBD1 TRBJ2-2 TRBV6-5 CASSTDRAGTGELFF TGTGCCAGCAGTACGGACAGGGCCGGTACCGGGGAGCTGTTTTTT
. . TRBJ2-7 TRBV27 CASSYAPNYEQYF TGTGCCAGCAGTTACGCTCCGAACTACGAGCAGTACTTC
. . TRBJ1-3 TRBV4-1 CASSHGRGGNTIYF TGCGCCAGCAGCCACGGAAGAGGGGGAAACACCATATATTTT
. . TRBJ2-7 TRBV7-8 CASSLEYYEQYF TGTGCCAGCAGCTTAGAGTACTACGAGCAGTACTTC
. TRBD2 TRBJ2-1 TRBV4-2 CASSQDSSGNSYNEQFF TGTGCCAGCAGCCAAGATTCTAGCGGGAACTCCTACAATGAGCAGTTCTTC
. . TRBJ1-4 TRBV19 CASSAGPSPEKLFF TGTGCCAGTAGCGCCGGGCCGTCCCCTGAAAAACTGTTTTTT
. TRBD2 TRBJ2-3 TRBV27 CASSLAGGPPDTQYF TGTGCCAGCAGTTTGGCGGGAGGCCCCCCAGATACGCAGTATTTT
. TRBD1 TRBJ1-5 TRBV9 CASSVGGGSGQPQHF TGTGCCAGCAGCGTTGGAGGGGGCTCGGGACAGCCCCAGCATTTT
. . TRBJ2-1 TRBV7-8 CASSLEVNEQFF TGTGCCAGCAGCTTAGAGGTCAATGAGCAGTTCTTC
. . TRBJ1-5 TRBV15 CATSREGYGFDQPQHF TGTGCCACCAGCCGAGAGGGGTACGGTTTTGATCAGCCCCAGCATTTT
. . TRBJ2-5 TRBV28 CASSLGVSVSETQYF TGTGCCAGCAGTTTAGGGGTTTCCGTTTCTGAGACCCAGTACTTC
. . TRBJ2-3 TRBV14 CASSQDRRDTQYF TGTGCCAGCAGCCAAGACCGTCGAGATACGCAGTATTTT
. TRBD1 TRBJ2-7 TRBV28 CASSKGQGGLYEQYF TGTGCCAGCAGTAAGGGACAGGGGGGTTTGTACGAGCAGTACTTC
. . TRBJ2-6 TRBV28 CASSLPKAYSGANVLTF TGTGCCAGCAGTCTCCCAAAGGCTTACTCTGGGGCCAACGTCCTGACTTTC
. . TRBJ1-5 TRBV2 CASSAGRAGQPQHF TGTGCCAGCAGTGCTGGCAGGGCGGGTCAGCCCCAGCATTTT
. . TRBJ2-7 TRBV27 CASSFSIGDSSYEQYF TGTGCCAGCAGTTTTAGCATAGGGGACTCCTCCTACGAGCAGTACTTC
. . TRBJ1-2 TRBV5-1 CASSLGRDYGYTF TGCGCCAGCAGCTTGGGACGGGACTATGGCTACACCTTC
. TRBD1 TRBJ2-7 TRBV6-5 CASSPGQGVSYEQYF TGTGCCAGCAGTCCGGGACAGGGGGTTTCCTACGAGCAGTACTTC
once TRBD1 TRBJ1-1 TRBV27 CASRQGGVGTEAFF TGTGCCAGCAGACAGGGGGGCGTCGGCACTGAAGCTTTCTTT
. TRBD2 TRBJ2-7 TRBV10-2 CASSTGLVGYEQYF TGCGCCAGCAGCACGGGACTAGTCGGGTACGAGCAGTACTTC
. . TRBJ2-7 TRBV25-1 CASSELGGAEQYF TGTGCCAGCAGTGAATTGGGGGGGGCCGAGCAGTACTTC
few TRBD1 TRBJ1-4 TRBV12-5 CASGLPGTGLGKLFF TGTGCTAGTGGTTTGCCTGGGACAGGGTTGGGAAAACTGTTTTTT
. TRBD1 TRBJ1-2 TRBV9 CASSLGSEYRGPNYGYTF TGTGCCAGCAGCCTGGGGTCGGAATACAGGGGGCCCAACTATGGCTACACCTTC
. . TRBJ2-1 TRBV5-6 CASSLTSGNEQFF TGTGCCAGCAGCTTGACGAGTGGCAATGAGCAGTTCTTC